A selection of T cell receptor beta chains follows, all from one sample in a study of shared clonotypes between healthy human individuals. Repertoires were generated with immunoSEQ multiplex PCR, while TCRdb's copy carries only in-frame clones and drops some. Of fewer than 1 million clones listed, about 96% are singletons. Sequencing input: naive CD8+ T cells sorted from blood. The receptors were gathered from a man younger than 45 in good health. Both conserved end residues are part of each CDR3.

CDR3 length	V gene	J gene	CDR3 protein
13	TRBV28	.	CASSPTGSYEQYF
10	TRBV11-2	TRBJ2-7	CASSQDEQYF
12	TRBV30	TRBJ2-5	CAWRQVQETQYF
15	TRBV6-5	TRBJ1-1	CASSYSGQGVAEAFF
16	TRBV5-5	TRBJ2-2	CASSLLGGANTGELFF
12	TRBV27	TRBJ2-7	CASSPGRVEQYF
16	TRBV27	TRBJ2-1	CASSPPPNFSYNEQFF
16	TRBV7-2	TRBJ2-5	CASSLRGGRLQETQYF
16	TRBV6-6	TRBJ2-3	CASSSQDYPGADTQYF
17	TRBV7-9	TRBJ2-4	CASSSSGDRENKNIQYF
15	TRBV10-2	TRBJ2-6	CASLERRAGANVLTF
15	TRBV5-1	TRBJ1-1	CASSFYPDGDTEAFF
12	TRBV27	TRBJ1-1	CASRLHGSEAFF
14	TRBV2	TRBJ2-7	CASSVAPSSYEQYF
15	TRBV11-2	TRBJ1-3	CASSPSPSVENTIYF
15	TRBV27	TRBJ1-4	CASSSRTGYNEKLFF
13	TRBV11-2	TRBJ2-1	CASSLVLTNEQFF
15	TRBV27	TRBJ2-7	CASSPSQGAFYEQYF
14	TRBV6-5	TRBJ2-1	CASSYPTGGDEQFF
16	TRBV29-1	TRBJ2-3	CSVEGLAFLGTDTQYF
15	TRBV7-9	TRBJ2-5	CASSPRQGGKETQYF
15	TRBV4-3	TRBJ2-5	CASSQDFVIQETQYF
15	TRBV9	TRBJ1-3	CASSLDGDVGNTIYF
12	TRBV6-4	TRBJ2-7	CAPAELPIEQYF
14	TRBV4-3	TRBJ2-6	CASSYSFGANVLTF
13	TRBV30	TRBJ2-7	CAWSVAGVYEQYF
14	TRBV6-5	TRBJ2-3	CASSYVGGTDTQYF
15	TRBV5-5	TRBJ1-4	CASSFSGTGREKLFF
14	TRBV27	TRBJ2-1	CASSSGTLYNEQFF
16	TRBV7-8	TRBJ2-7	CASSSLPKYLNYEQYF
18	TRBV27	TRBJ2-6	CASSFTGSSYSGANVLTF
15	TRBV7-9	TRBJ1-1	CASSAGQGQNTEAFF
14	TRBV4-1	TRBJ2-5	CASSQNDLQETQYF
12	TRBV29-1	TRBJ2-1	CSAQEKYNEQFF
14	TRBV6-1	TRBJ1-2	CASAVAARPYGYTF
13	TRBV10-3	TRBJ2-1	CAISDRVAFEQFF
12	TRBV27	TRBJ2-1	CASSLNTYEQFF
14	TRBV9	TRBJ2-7	CASSVDLSTYEQYF
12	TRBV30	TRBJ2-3	CASPGGSDTQYF
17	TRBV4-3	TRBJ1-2	CASSQALRAGPFYGYTF
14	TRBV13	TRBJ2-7	CASSPNRGHREQYF
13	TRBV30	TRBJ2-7	CAYRQLAVYEQYF
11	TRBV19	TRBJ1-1	CASRQGAEAFF
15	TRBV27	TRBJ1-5	CASSLIFNSNQPQHF